The rows below give T cell receptor beta chains drawn from one sample of a study of T cells in localized non-small cell lung cancer. Method: immunoSEQ multiplex PCR; TCRdb's copy keeps in-frame clones and lacks some. The table records about 74,000 clones, about 81% of them present only once. The sequences come from peripheral blood, collected before any cancer treatment. The receptors were gathered from a female donor over 55 with stage I lung adenocarcinoma. CDR3s include the opening cysteine and the closing phenylalanine or tryptophan. Each record gives: CDR3 protein, J gene, V gene.

CASSRGQVSGNTIYF	TRBJ1-3	TRBV6-6
CASSLGGSVTKFF	TRBJ2-1	TRBV11-2
CASYPPGGSYGYTF	TRBJ1-2	TRBV28
CAISLTGNTEAFF	TRBJ1-1	TRBV10-3
CASSSRQGTGYTF	TRBJ1-2	TRBV7-2
CASSLRGATNYGYTF	TRBJ1-2	TRBV28
CASSHSLSSYNEQFF	TRBJ2-1	TRBV23-1
CASSQRQAAYEQYF	TRBJ2-7	TRBV19
CASRLGASPGTQYF	TRBJ2-3	TRBV12-2
CASSKRESSYEQYF	TRBJ2-7	TRBV11-1
CASSRSRGADEKLFF	TRBJ1-4	TRBV5-1
CASSLTGGGYGYTF	TRBJ1-2	TRBV7-3
CASSLDLRTGGNGYTF	TRBJ1-2	TRBV11-3
CASSLAGQGATSGELFF	TRBJ2-2	TRBV7-3
CASSPDRNDYGYTF	TRBJ1-2	TRBV18
CSVGLDSHTINTGELFF	TRBJ2-2	TRBV29-1
CASSLSSWGDTQYF	TRBJ2-3	TRBV27
CASSQDSDTGRNVLTF	TRBJ2-6	TRBV4-1
CASSYSVRPTYEQYF	TRBJ2-7	TRBV6-5
CASSGTGEETQYF	TRBJ2-5	TRBV5-1
CASTGLTDTQYF	TRBJ2-3	TRBV6-1
CASSLYGGGSYEQYF	TRBJ2-7	TRBV27
CASSSQGGEKLFF	TRBJ1-4	TRBV5-1
CAINSMTGALTDTQYF	TRBJ2-3	TRBV10-3
CASSLRTAGNYGYTF	TRBJ1-2	TRBV11-1
CASSRTSRSGELFF	TRBJ2-2	TRBV6-5
CSGADRAYEQYF	TRBJ2-7	TRBV29-1
CASSQPTAYEQYF	TRBJ2-7	TRBV7-2
CASSAGGFFLFF	TRBJ1-4	TRBV28
CASSPDSPAYGYTF	TRBJ1-2	TRBV5-1
CAISGIVSGNTIYF	TRBJ1-3	TRBV10-3
CASSLAVQVSEQYF	TRBJ2-7	TRBV7-9
CSVTGDWSYEQYF	TRBJ2-7	TRBV29-1
CASSYPGTAYNEQFF	TRBJ2-1	TRBV28
CASSLVMGRATSPLHF	TRBJ1-6	TRBV7-9
CASSLSIQGNTEAFF	TRBJ1-1	TRBV28
CAISGTGSEETQYF	TRBJ2-5	TRBV10-3
CASSLALAGRGGYTF	TRBJ1-2	TRBV11-1
CASSPVGGTTNEKLFF	TRBJ1-4	TRBV7-6
CASRIGNQPQHF	TRBJ1-5	TRBV6-1
CASSERTGRRNTIYF	TRBJ1-3	TRBV6-1
CASSLVAGGRTDTQYF	TRBJ2-3	TRBV7-2
CASSRLKNEKLFF	TRBJ1-4	TRBV19
CASSLQWATQETQYF	TRBJ2-5	TRBV7-2
CASSFQTVTLSNTEAFF	TRBJ1-1	TRBV5-1
CASSEWYEQYF	TRBJ2-7	TRBV2
CATSRAGLAGGLEQYF	TRBJ2-7	TRBV15
CASSLPGQEIYGYTF	TRBJ1-2	TRBV5-4
CASGWTWGTEAFF	TRBJ1-1	TRBV12-5
CASSPQMNTEAFF	TRBJ1-1	TRBV7-9
CASSIAGQRNTEAFF	TRBJ1-1	TRBV19
CASSLSAGATDTQYF	TRBJ2-3	TRBV19
CASSLGLTLTGGYYREQYF	TRBJ2-7	TRBV5-1
CASSPAPPGRIPMRSSYEQYF	TRBJ2-7	TRBV7-8